This is a list of T cell receptor beta chains from one sample in a study of identical twins. TCRdb recomputed calls from the 5' RACE reads with MiXCR, one row per CDR3 protein. The sample holds some 460,000 distinct CDR3 sequences, more than 13% seen once. Separately, the same data were catalogued under a study of yellow fever vaccine responses in identical twins.

Sequencing was performed on CD4+ T cells sorted from blood. Receptors originate from a woman aged 18-30 years in good health. The CDR3 runs from the conserved cysteine through the conserved F or W. D genes are given only for firm matches. Where a row states a size, it is once, few, many or the class of an expanded clone; other rows omit it.

d_call	clone_size	v_call	j_call	cdr3_aa	cdr3_nt
TRBD2	many	TRBV6-1	TRBJ2-2	CASTPEGVAGTGELFF	TGTGCCAGCACCCCGGAAGGAGTAGCGGGCACCGGGGAGCTGTTTTTT
NA	many	TRBV5-1	TRBJ2-3	CASSRLWGEDTQYF	TGCGCCAGCAGCAGATTGTGGGGCGAGGATACGCAGTATTTT
NA	few	TRBV6-2/TRBV6-3	TRBJ2-7	CASSYSPGTSYEQYF	TGTGCCAGCAGTTACTCCCCAGGTACCTCCTACGAGCAGTACTTC
NA	few	TRBV29-1	TRBJ2-1	CSVVYGGSAEQFF	TGCAGCGTTGTGTATGGGGGTAGCGCTGAGCAGTTCTTC
TRBD2	NA	TRBV7-2	TRBJ2-7	CASSLGTSGSSTYEQYF	TGTGCCAGCAGCCTCGGGACTAGCGGGAGTTCAACCTACGAGCAGTACTTC
NA	NA	TRBV6-1	TRBJ2-2	CASSPRPTLRGDTGELFF	TGTGCCAGCAGTCCAAGGCCAACGCTTCGAGGCGACACCGGGGAGCTGTTTTTT
TRBD2	few	TRBV7-2	TRBJ2-3	CASSLRSGATDTQYF	TGTGCCAGCAGCTTACGTAGCGGGGCCACAGATACGCAGTATTTT
NA	many	TRBV12-3/TRBV12-4	TRBJ1-1	CASSLYFGTEAFF	TGTGCCAGCAGTTTATACTTTGGCACTGAAGCTTTCTTT
NA	NA	TRBV15	TRBJ1-1	CATSRDGTRMNTEAFF	TGTGCCACCAGCAGAGATGGGACACGGATGAACACTGAAGCTTTCTTT
TRBD2	many	TRBV5-1	TRBJ2-7	CASSLVTSGIHEQYF	TGCGCCAGCAGCTTGGTGACTAGCGGGATCCACGAGCAGTACTTC
NA	few	TRBV27	TRBJ2-2	CASSWGRDTGELFF	TGTGCCAGCAGCTGGGGGAGAGACACCGGGGAGCTGTTTTTT
TRBD1	NA	TRBV7-9	TRBJ2-7	CASSGQGALYEQYF	TGTGCCAGCAGCGGACAGGGGGCTCTATACGAGCAGTACTTC
TRBD1	few	TRBV5-1	TRBJ2-4	CASSLGQGRAKNIQYF	TGCGCCAGCAGCCTAGGACAGGGGAGAGCCAAAAACATTCAGTACTTC
TRBD1	NA	TRBV9	TRBJ2-2	CASSAGTGGGIAGELFF	TGTGCCAGCAGCGCCGGGACAGGGGGCGGAATAGCCGGGGAGCTGTTTTTT
TRBD2	NA	TRBV18	TRBJ2-5	CASSVGLAEETQYF	TGTGCCAGCTCAGTCGGACTAGCGGAAGAGACCCAGTACTTC
NA	few	TRBV11-2	TRBJ2-2	CASSLRGVGGELFF	TGTGCCAGCAGCTTACGTGGTGTCGGCGGGGAGCTGTTTTTT
NA	NA	TRBV19	TRBJ2-5	CASSTGQLQETQYF	TGTGCCAGTAGTACCGGACAGCTACAAGAGACCCAGTACTTC
NA	once	TRBV3-1	TRBJ2-5	CASSQVTVSGQETQYF	TGTGCCAGCAGCCAAGTCACGGTGTCGGGCCAAGAGACCCAGTACTTC
NA	many	TRBV12-3/TRBV12-4	TRBJ2-3	CASSLATGTRDTQYF	TGTGCCAGCAGTTTAGCGACAGGGACTAGGGATACGCAGTATTTT
NA	NA	TRBV7-2	TRBJ2-3	CASSLDGQGTDTQYF	TGTGCCAGCAGCTTAGACGGCCAGGGCACAGATACGCAGTATTTT
NA	few	TRBV29-1	TRBJ2-1	CSISGGTALYNEQFF	TGCAGCATCTCCGGAGGGACAGCCCTTTACAATGAGCAGTTCTTC
TRBD2	many	TRBV6-5	TRBJ2-2	CASSYREGNTGELFF	TGTGCCAGCAGTTATAGGGAGGGAAACACCGGGGAGCTGTTTTTT
NA	many	TRBV7-2	TRBJ2-1	CASSLAGGHGNEQFF	TGTGCCAGCAGCTTAGCGGGGGGGCATGGCAATGAGCAGTTCTTC
NA	NA	TRBV20-1	TRBJ1-3	CSARVSGNTIYF	TGCAGTGCTAGAGTCTCGGGAAACACCATATATTTT
TRBD2	once	TRBV6-1	TRBJ2-7	CASSGPGLAVHQYF	TGTGCCAGCAGCGGGCCGGGACTAGCGGTTCACCAGTACTTC
NA	NA	TRBV7-3	TRBJ2-7	CASSFTAYYEQYF	TGTGCCAGCAGCTTCACGGCATACTACGAGCAGTACTTC
NA	few	TRBV11-2	TRBJ2-1	CASSSPKGSVGAPTPYNEQFF	TGTGCCAGCAGCTCCCCCAAAGGTAGTGTAGGGGCCCCGACACCTTACAATGAGCAGTTCTTC
TRBD2	NA	TRBV5-1	TRBJ2-6	CASSLSPGKAGGANVLTF	TGCGCCAGCAGCTTGTCCCCCGGAAAAGCGGGAGGGGCCAACGTCCTGACTTTC
TRBD1	NA	TRBV6-2/TRBV6-3	TRBJ2-1	CASSSRQGTINNEQFF	TGTGCCAGCAGTTCGCGACAGGGTACGATCAACAATGAGCAGTTCTTC
TRBD1	few	TRBV7-2	TRBJ2-1	CASSLHGDRASNEQFF	TGTGCCAGCAGTTTACACGGGGACAGGGCTAGCAATGAGCAGTTCTTC
NA	few	TRBV12-5	TRBJ2-2	CASGLFAGPAGELFF	TGTGCTAGTGGTTTGTTCGCGGGACCAGCCGGGGAGCTGTTTTTT
NA	NA	TRBV5-1	TRBJ2-1	CASSLGTDLGEQFF	TGCGCCAGCAGCTTGGGGACAGATTTAGGTGAGCAGTTCTTC
NA	NA	TRBV28	TRBJ2-5	CASSMDRPETQYF	TGTGCCAGCAGTATGGACAGACCGGAGACCCAGTACTTC
TRBD2	few	TRBV30	TRBJ2-7	CAWTSGSYEQYF	TGTGCCTGGACTAGCGGTTCCTACGAGCAGTACTTC
TRBD2	few	TRBV11-2	TRBJ2-1	CASSLGLGPGGVTFEQFF	TGTGCCAGCAGCTTGGGCCTTGGTCCGGGAGGGGTAACGTTTGAGCAGTTCTTC
TRBD2	NA	TRBV28	TRBJ2-5	CASRLAEETQYF	TGTGCCAGCAGACTAGCGGAAGAGACCCAGTACTTC
TRBD1	few	TRBV10-3	TRBJ1-1	CAIKQQGQGIPEAFF	TGTGCCATCAAACAACAGGGACAGGGGATCCCTGAAGCTTTCTTT
NA	few	TRBV30	TRBJ2-1	CAWSARRDEQFF	TGTGCCTGGAGTGCCCGGCGGGATGAGCAGTTCTTC
NA	NA	TRBV7-2	TRBJ1-2	CASSLDGRANYGYTF	TGTGCCAGCAGCTTAGACGGCAGGGCAAACTATGGCTACACCTTC
NA	many	TRBV11-2	TRBJ2-7	CASSLPAYEQYF	TGTGCCAGCAGCTTACCAGCCTACGAGCAGTACTTC
TRBD1	NA	TRBV12-3/TRBV12-4	TRBJ2-7	CASSAQGGGEWEQYF	TGTGCCAGCAGTGCACAGGGGGGAGGAGAGTGGGAGCAGTACTTC
NA	NA	TRBV20-1	TRBJ2-7	CSARSARDTGLEQYF	TGCAGTGCTAGAAGCGCCAGGGACACCGGGCTCGAGCAGTACTTC
TRBD1	NA	TRBV10-3	TRBJ2-1	CAISGDRGYNEQFF	TGTGCCATCAGTGGGGACAGGGGGTACAATGAGCAGTTCTTC
NA	few	TRBV5-1	TRBJ2-7	CASSHGTTYEQYF	TGCGCCAGCAGCCATGGGACAACCTACGAGCAGTACTTC
NA	few	TRBV7-2	TRBJ2-7	CASSLKGSLLGVYEQYF	TGTGCCAGCAGCTTAAAAGGGTCTTTGTTGGGAGTCTACGAGCAGTACTTC
NA	NA	TRBV27	TRBJ2-7	CASSLTGREYEQYF	TGTGCCAGCAGTTTAACAGGGAGGGAATACGAGCAGTACTTC
NA	NA	TRBV5-1	TRBJ2-2	CASSFGSGNTGELFF	TGCGCCAGCAGCTTCGGGAGCGGGAACACCGGGGAGCTGTTTTTT
NA	NA	TRBV29-1	TRBJ1-1	CSASGTVNTEAFF	TGCAGCGCCTCAGGGACGGTGAACACTGAAGCTTTCTTT
TRBD1	few	TRBV10-3	TRBJ1-1	CAIRGTGGTEAFF	TGTGCCATCAGAGGGACAGGGGGGACTGAAGCTTTCTTT
TRBD1	few	TRBV5-1	TRBJ1-1	CASSPGDRVGNTEAFF	TGCGCCAGCAGCCCCGGGGACAGGGTGGGGAACACTGAAGCTTTCTTT
NA	few	TRBV24-1	TRBJ1-3	CATMVENSGNTIYF	TGTGCCACCATGGTCGAAAACTCTGGAAACACCATATATTTT
TRBD2	few	TRBV20-1	TRBJ2-1	CSAQTGTSGYNEQFF	TGCAGTGCTCAAACCGGGACTAGCGGTTACAATGAGCAGTTCTTC
NA	NA	TRBV9	TRBJ1-2	CASSVTPGGNYGYTF	TGTGCCAGCAGCGTTACACCCGGAGGGAACTATGGCTACACCTTC
NA	NA	TRBV6-4	TRBJ2-4	CASSDSAGKNIQYF	TGTGCCAGCAGTGACTCGGCAGGGAAAAACATTCAGTACTTC
TRBD1	NA	TRBV30	TRBJ2-5	CAWVQGAGGETQCF	TGTGCCTGGGTTCAGGGGGCTGGCGGCGAGACCCAGTGCTTC
NA	NA	TRBV5-1	TRBJ2-5	CASAPGIQETQYF	TGCGCCAGTGCACCGGGGATTCAAGAGACCCAGTACTTC